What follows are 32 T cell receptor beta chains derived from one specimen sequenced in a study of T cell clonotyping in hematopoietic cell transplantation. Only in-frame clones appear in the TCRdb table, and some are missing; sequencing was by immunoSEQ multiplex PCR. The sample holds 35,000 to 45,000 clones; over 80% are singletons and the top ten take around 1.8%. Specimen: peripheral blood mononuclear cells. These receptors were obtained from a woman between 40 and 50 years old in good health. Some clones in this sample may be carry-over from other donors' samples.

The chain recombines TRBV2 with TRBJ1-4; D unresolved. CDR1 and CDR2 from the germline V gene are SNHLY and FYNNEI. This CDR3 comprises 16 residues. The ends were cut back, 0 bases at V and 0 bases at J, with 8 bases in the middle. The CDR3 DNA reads TGTGCCAGCAGTGAAGCGCATTCAGCAACTAATGAAAAACTGTTTTTT. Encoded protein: CASSEAHSATNEKLFF. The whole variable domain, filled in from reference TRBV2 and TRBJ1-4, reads EPEVTQTPSHQVTQMGQEVILRCVPISNHLYFYWYRQILGQKVEFLVSFYNNEISEKSEIFDDQFSVERPDGSNFTLKIRSTKLEDSAMYFCASSEAHSATNEKLFFGSGTQLSVL.

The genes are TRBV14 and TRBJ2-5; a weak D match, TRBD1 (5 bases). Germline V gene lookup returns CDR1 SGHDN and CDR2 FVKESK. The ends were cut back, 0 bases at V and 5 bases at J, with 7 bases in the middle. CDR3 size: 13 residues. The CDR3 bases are TGTGCCAGCAGCCAAGAGGGGCGGGAGACCCAGTACTTC. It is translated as CASSQEGRETQYF. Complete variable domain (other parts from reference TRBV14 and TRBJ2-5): EAGVTQFPSHSVIEKGQTVTLRCDPISGHDNLYWYRRVMGKEIKFLLHFVKESKQDESGMPNNRFLAERTGGTYSTLKVQPAELEDSGVYFCASSQEGRETQYFGPGTRLLVL.

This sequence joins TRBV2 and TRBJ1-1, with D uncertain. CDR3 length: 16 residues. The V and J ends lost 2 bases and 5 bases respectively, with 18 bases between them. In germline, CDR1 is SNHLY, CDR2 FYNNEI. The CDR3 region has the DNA TGTGCCAGCAGTGAAATCCCGGACTCAACGGGGACTGAAGCTTTCTTT. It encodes CASSEIPDSTGTEAFF.

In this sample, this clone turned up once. The CDR3 sequence is CASSRRETQYF. The CDR3 DNA is TGTGCCAGCAGTCGCCGGGAGACCCAGTACTTC. The chain couples TRBV28 to TRBJ2-5, with unresolved D. Trimming shortened V by 5 bases and J by 5 bases, and 6 bases separated the two germline ends. Looked up from germline, CDR1 is MDHEN and CDR2 is SYDVKM. CDR3 length equals 11 residues.

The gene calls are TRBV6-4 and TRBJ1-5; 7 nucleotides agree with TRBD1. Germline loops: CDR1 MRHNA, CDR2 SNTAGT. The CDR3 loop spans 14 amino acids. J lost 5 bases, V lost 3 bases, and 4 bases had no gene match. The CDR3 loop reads CASSEYRGDQPQHF. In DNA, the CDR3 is TGTGCCAGCAGTGAATACAGGGGAGATCAGCCCCAGCATTTT.

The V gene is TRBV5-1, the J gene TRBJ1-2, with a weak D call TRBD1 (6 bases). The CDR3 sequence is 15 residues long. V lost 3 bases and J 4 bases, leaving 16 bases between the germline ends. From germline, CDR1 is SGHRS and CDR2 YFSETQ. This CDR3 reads CASSSDGGLVYGYTF. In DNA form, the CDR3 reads TGCGCCAGCAGCTCCGACGGGGGGCTTGTCTATGGCTACACCTTC.

CDR3 in amino acids: CASSLARGTVNYGYTF. The CDR3 region has the DNA TGCGCCAGCAGCTTGGCAAGGGGGACAGTCAACTATGGCTACACCTTC. V usage is TRBV5-1 and J usage is TRBJ1-2; the match to TRBD1 covers 7 bases. The junction had 7 bases not matched to a gene; V was cut back by 0 bases and J by 2 bases. Germline CDR1 is SGHRS and CDR2 is YFSETQ. This CDR3 is 16 amino acids long.

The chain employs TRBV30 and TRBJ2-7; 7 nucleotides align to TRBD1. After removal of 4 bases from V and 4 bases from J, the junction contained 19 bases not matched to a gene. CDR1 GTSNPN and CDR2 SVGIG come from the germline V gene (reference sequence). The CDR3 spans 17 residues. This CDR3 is CAWIPTRTGPGVYEQYF. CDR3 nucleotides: TGTGCCTGGATCCCAACCCGGACAGGCCCTGGCGTTTACGAGCAGTACTTC. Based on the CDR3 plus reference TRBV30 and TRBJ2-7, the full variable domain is SQTIHQWPATLVQPVGSPLSLECTVEGTSNPNLYWYRQAAGRGLQLLFYSVGIGQISSEVPQNLSASRPQDRQFILSSKKLLLSDSGFYLCAWIPTRTGPGVYEQYFGPGTRLTVT.

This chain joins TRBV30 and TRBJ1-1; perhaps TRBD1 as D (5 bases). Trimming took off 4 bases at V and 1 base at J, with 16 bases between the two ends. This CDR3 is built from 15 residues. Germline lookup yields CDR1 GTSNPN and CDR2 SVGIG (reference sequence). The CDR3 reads CAWKGFRQRNTEAFF. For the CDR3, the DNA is TGTGCCTGGAAGGGGTTTCGGCAGAGGAACACTGAAGCTTTCTTT.

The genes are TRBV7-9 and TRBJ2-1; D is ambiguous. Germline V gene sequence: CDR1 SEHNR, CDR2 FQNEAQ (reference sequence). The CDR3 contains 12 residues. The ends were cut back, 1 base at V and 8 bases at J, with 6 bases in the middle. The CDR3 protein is CASSLVGDEQFF. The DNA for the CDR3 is TGTGCCAGCAGCTTAGTCGGAGATGAGCAGTTCTTC.

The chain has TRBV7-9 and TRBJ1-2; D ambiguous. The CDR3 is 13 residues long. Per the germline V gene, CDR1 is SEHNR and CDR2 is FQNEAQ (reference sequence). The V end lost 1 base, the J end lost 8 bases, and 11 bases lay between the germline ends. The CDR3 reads CASSLVIGRGYTF. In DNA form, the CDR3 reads TGTGCCAGCAGCTTAGTAATAGGTCGGGGCTACACCTTC. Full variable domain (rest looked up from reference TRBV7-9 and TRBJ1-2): DTGVSQNPRHKITKRGQNVTFRCDPISEHNRLYWYRQTLGQGPEFLTYFQNEAQLEKSRLLSDRFSAERPKGSFSTLEIQRTEQGDSAMYLCASSLVIGRGYTFGSGTRLTVV.

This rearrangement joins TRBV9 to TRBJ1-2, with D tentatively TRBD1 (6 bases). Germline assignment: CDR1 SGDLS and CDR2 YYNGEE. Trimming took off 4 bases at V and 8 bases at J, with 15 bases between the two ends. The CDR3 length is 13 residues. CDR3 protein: CASSMAQGGGYTF. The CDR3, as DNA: TGTGCCAGCAGCATGGCACAGGGCGGAGGCTACACCTTC.

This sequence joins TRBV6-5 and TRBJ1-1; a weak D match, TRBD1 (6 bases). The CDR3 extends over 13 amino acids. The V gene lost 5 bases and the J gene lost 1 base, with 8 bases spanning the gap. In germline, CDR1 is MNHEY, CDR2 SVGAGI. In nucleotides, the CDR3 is TGTGCCAGCAGTCCGACAGGGAACACTGAAGCTTTCTTT. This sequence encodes CASSPTGNTEAFF.

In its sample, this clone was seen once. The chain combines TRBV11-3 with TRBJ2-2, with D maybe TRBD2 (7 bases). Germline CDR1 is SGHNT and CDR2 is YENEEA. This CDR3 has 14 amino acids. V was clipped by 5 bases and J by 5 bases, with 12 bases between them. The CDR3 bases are TGTGCCAGCAGCCCGGGGGGCCTAACCGGGGAGCTGTTTTTT. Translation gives CASSPGGLTGELFF.

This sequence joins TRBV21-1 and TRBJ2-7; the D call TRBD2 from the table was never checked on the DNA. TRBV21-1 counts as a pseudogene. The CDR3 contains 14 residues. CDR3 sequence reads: CASSKERAIYEQYV. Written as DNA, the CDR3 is TGTGCCAGCAGCAAAGAGCGGGCGATCTACGAGCAGTACGTC.

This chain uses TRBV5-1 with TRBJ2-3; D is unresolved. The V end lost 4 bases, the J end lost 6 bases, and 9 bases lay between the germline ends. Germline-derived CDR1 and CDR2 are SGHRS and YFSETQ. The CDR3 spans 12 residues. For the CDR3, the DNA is TGCGCCAGCAGCCTGACCACCGATACGCAGTATTTT. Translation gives CASSLTTDTQYF. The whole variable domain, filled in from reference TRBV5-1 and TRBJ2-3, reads KAGVTQTPRYLIKTRGQQVTLSCSPISGHRSVSWYQQTPGQGLQFLFEYFSETQRNKGNFPGRFSGRQFSNSRSEMNVSTLELGDSALYLCASSLTTDTQYFGPGTRLTVL.

CDR3 in amino acids: CASSSETGVNTEAFF. CDR3 sequence (DNA): TGTGCCAGCAGCTCCGAGACAGGAGTGAACACTGAAGCTTTCTTT. V and J are TRBV5-6 and TRBJ1-1, with TRBD1 as a possible D gene (6 bases). The V gene's germline CDR1 is SGHDT and CDR2 YYEEEE. The CDR3 is made up of 15 amino acids. Trimming shortened V by 3 bases and J by 0 bases, and 12 bases separated the two germline ends.

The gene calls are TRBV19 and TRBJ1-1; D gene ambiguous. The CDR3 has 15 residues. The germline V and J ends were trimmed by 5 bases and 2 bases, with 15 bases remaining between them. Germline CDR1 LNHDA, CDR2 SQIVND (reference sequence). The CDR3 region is CASSLLPQGNTEAFF. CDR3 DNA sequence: TGTGCCAGTAGTCTGCTCCCCCAAGGAAACACTGAAGCTTTCTTT.

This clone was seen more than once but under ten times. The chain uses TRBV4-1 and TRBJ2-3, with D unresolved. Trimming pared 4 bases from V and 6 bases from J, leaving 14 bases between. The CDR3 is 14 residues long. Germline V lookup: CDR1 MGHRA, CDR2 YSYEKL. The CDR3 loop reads CASSPQERTDTQYF. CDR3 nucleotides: TGCGCCAGCAGCCCTCAAGAGAGGACGGATACGCAGTATTTT.

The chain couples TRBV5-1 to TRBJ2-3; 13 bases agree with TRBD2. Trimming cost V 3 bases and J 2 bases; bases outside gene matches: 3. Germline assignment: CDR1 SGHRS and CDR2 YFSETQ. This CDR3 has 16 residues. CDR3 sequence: CASSSGLAGVTDTQYF. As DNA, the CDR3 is TGCGCCAGCAGCTCCGGACTAGCGGGAGTCACAGATACGCAGTATTTT.

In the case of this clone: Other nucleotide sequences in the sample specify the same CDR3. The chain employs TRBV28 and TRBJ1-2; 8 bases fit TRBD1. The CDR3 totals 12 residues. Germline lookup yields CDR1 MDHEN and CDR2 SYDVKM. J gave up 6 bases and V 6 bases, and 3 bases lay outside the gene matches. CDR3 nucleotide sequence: TGTGCCAGCAGCAACAGGGGGGATGGCTACACCTTC. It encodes CASSNRGDGYTF.

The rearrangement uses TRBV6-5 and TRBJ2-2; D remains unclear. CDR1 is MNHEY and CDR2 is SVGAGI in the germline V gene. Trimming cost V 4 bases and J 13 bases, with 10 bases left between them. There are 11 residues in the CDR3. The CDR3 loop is CASSLGRRLFF. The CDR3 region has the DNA TGTGCCAGCAGTTTGGGTCGACGGCTGTTTTTT.

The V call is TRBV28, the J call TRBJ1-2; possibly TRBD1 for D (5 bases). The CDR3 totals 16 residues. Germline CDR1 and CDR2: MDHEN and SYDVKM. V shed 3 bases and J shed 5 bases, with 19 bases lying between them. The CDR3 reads CASSFRVQGARYGYTF. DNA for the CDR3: TGTGCCAGCAGTTTTAGGGTTCAGGGCGCGCGGTATGGCTACACCTTC.

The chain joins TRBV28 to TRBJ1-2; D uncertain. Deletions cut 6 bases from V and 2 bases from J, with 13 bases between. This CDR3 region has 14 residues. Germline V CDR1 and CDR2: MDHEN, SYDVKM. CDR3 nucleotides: TGTGCCAGCAGCCTCCCGGCAGGCAACTATGGCTACACCTTC. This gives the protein CASSLPAGNYGYTF.

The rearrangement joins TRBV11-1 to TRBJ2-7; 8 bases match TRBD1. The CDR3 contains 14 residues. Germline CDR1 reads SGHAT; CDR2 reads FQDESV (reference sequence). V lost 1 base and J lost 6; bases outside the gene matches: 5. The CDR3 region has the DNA TGTGCCAGCAGCTTAGATCGGACAGGGTCCGAGCAGTACTTC. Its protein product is CASSLDRTGSEQYF.

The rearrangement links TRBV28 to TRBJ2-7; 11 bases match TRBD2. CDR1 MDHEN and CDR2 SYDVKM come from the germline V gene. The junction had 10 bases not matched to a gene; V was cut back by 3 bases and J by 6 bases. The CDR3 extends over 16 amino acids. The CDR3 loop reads CASSFFLAGGSGEQYF. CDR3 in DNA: TGTGCCAGCAGTTTCTTCCTAGCGGGAGGAAGCGGCGAGCAGTACTTC.

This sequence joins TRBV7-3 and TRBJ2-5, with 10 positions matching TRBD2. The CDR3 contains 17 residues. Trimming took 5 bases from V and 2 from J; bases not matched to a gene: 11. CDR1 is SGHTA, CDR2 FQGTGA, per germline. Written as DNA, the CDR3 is TGTGCCAGCAGCGCGTCCTCCACTAGCGGGGTTCAAGAGACCCAGTACTTC. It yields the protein CASSASSTSGVQETQYF.

DNA for the CDR3: TGCGCCAGCAGCGACACCGGCGGGACCGAGACCCAGTACTTC. Its protein product is CASSDTGGTETQYF. The chain uses TRBV5-1 and TRBJ2-5, with D perhaps TRBD2 (6 bases). Per the germline V gene, CDR1 is SGHRS and CDR2 is YFSETQ. The CDR3 covers 14 residues. Trimming pared 4 bases from V and 5 bases from J, leaving 15 bases between. The full variable domain, its missing parts supplied by reference TRBV5-1 and TRBJ2-5, is KAGVTQTPRYLIKTRGQQVTLSCSPISGHRSVSWYQQTPGQGLQFLFEYFSETQRNKGNFPGRFSGRQFSNSRSEMNVSTLELGDSALYLCASSDTGGTETQYFGPGTRLLVL.

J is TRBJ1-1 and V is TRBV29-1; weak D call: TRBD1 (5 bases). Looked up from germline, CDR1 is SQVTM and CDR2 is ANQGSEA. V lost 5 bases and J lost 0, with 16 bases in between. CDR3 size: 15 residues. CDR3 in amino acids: CSVLKPGLMNTEAFF. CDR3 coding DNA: TGCAGCGTTTTGAAGCCGGGGCTTATGAACACTGAAGCTTTCTTT.

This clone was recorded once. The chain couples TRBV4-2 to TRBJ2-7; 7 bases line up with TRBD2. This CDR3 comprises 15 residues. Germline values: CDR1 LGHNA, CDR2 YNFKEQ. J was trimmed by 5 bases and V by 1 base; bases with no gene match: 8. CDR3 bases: TGTGCCAGCAGCCAAGGGGGCGGGGGATCTGACGAGCAGTACTTC. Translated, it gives CASSQGGGGSDEQYF.

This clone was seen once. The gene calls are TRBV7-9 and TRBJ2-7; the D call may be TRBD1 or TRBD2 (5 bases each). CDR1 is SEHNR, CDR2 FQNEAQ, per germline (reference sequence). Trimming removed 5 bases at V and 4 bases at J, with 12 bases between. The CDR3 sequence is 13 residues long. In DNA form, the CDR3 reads TGTGCCAGCAGCGGGGGTGGGCTTTACGAGCAGTACTTC. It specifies CASSGGGLYEQYF.

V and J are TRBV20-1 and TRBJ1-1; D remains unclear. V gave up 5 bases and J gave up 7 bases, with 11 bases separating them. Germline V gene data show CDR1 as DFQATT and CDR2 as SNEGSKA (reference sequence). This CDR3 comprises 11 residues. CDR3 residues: CSARVSVEAFF. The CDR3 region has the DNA TGCAGTGCTCGAGTTAGTGTTGAAGCTTTCTTT.